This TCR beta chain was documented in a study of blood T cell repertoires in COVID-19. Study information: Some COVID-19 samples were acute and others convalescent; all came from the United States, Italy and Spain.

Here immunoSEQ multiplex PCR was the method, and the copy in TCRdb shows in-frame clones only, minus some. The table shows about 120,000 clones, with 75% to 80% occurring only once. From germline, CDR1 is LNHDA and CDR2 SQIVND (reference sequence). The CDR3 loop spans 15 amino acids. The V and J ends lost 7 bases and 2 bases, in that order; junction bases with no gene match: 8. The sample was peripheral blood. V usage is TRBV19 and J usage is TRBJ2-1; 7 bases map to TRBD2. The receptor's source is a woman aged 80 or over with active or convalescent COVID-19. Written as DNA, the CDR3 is TGTGCCAGTACCAGTGGACTAGGTACCTACAATGAGCAGTTCTTC. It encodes CASTSGLGTYNEQFF.